Presented here are 14 T cell receptor beta chains from one specimen sequenced in a study of post-analysis software for immune sequencing data (dated by TCRdb to between 2015 and 2016). The paper as a whole reports these results and caveats: About 5 TRBV segments, including TRBV5-6, TRBV5-1 and TRBV20-1, were significantly more frequent in patients than controls.

The library was obtained by PCR. The run used an Illumina HiSeq 2500. To reduce PCR and sequencing biases, unique molecular identifiers were built into the TCR beta cDNA libraries. TCRdb took the public reads, trimmed them with fastp at Q25, ran MiXCR for clone calling and kept in-frame beta chains. Records with the same CDR3 protein are collapsed into one entry carrying the most frequent genes and DNA. Here the sample has 380,000 or so distinct CDR3 sequences; less than 40% occur a single time. The ten largest account for around an eighth of the sample. The antigens these receptors bind are not known. The sequenced material came from blood. Receptor source: a girl aged 10 to 17 with multiple sclerosis.

This clonotype was seen more than once but under ten times. The chain carries TRBV6-5 and TRBJ2-2; a weak D match, TRBD2 (6 bases). From germline, CDR1 is MNHEY and CDR2 SVGAGI. The CDR3 loop spans 14 amino acids. V shed 4 bases and J shed 7 bases, with 13 bases lying between them. The CDR3 sequence is CASSSSDPLGELFF. The DNA for the CDR3 is TGTGCCAGCAGTTCTAGCGATCCCCTCGGGGAGCTGTTTTTT.

This clonotype came up a few times. The J gene is TRBJ2-3, the V gene TRBV6-6; a weak D match, TRBD2 (6 bases). Germline lookup yields CDR1 MNHNY and CDR2 SVGAGI (reference sequence). V shed 2 bases and J shed 7 bases, with 10 bases lying between them. The CDR3 consists of 13 residues. This CDR3 is CASSYSGGNTQYF. In DNA, the CDR3 is TGTGCCAGCAGTTACAGTGGCGGGAATACGCAGTATTTT.

The CDR3 here is CASSSTQGQGAMGNTEAFF. CDR3 bases: TGCGCCAGCAGCTCCACCCAGGGACAGGGGGCAATGGGGAACACTGAAGCTTTCTTT. J is TRBJ1-1 and V is TRBV5-1; 12 nucleotides agree with TRBD1. CDR1 is SGHRS and CDR2 is YFSETQ in the germline V gene. The CDR3 is 19 amino acids. Trimming removed 3 bases from V and 1 base from J; junction bases left unmatched: 13.

The V call is TRBV7-3, the J call TRBJ2-7; the D gene could be TRBD1 or TRBD2 (8 bases each). Trimming stripped 5 bases from V and 10 bases from J, with 30 bases between. CDR1 SGHTA and CDR2 FQGTGA come from the germline V gene. The CDR3 length is 17 residues. The CDR3 region has the DNA TGTGCCAGCAGCATCGGGACTGGCGGGGGGACAGGAGAGATCCAGTACTTC. This translates into CASSIGTGGGTGEIQYF.

About this clonotype itself: A far larger clone is only one base removed, so a read error is likely. No conserved phenylalanine or tryptophan is present at the end of the CDR3, so a read error is the likely explanation. The rearrangement uses TRBV7-9 and TRBJ2-1; D is unclear. Trimming pared 1 base from V and 4 bases from J, leaving 2 bases between. Germline values: CDR1 SEHNR, CDR2 FQNEAQ (reference sequence). CDR3 size: 12 residues. The CDR3 DNA follows: TGTGCCAGCAGCTTAGGGTACAATGAGCAGTTCATC. It encodes CASSLGYNEQFI.

The chain combines TRBV6-2 or TRBV6-3 with TRBJ1-1; tentative D call: TRBD1 (5 bases). V was pared by 6 bases and J by 5 bases, with 16 bases between. CDR3 length: 14 residues. Germline V gives CDR1 MNHEY, CDR2 SVGEGT. The CDR3 protein is CASSLAKGRTEAFF. CDR3 DNA: TGTGCCAGCAGCCTCGCGAAGGGGAGGACTGAAGCTTTCTTT.

This clonotype was recorded a few times. This rearrangement joins TRBV15 to TRBJ2-1; D gene ambiguous. V lost 0 bases and J 8 bases, leaving 14 bases between the germline ends. Germline CDR1 reads LNHNV; CDR2 reads YYDKDF (reference sequence). The CDR3 totals 15 residues. As DNA, the CDR3 is TGTGCCACCAGCAGAGAGGGTAGAGTAAGGTATGAGCAGTTCTTC. The encoded protein is CATSREGRVRYEQFF.

The rearrangement links TRBV7-2 to TRBJ1-1; D perhaps matches TRBD1 (5 bases). The CDR3 length is 12 residues. The germline CDR1 and CDR2 sequences are SGHTA and FQGNSA. The V and J ends lost 4 bases and 11 bases respectively, with 14 bases between them. The CDR3 region has the DNA TGTGCCAGCAGCTCCGGGGGGGGTAGGGCTTTCTTT. As protein: CASSSGGGRAFF.

A few counts support this clonotype. CDR3 coding DNA: TGCAGTGCTACGTCGAGGGGCACTGAAGCTTTCTTT. This encodes CSATSRGTEAFF. This chain uses TRBV20-1 with TRBJ1-1; TRBD1 is a possible D gene (5 bases). The CDR3 runs to 12 residues. Deletions cut 4 bases from V and 4 bases from J, with 10 bases between. Germline CDR1 DFQATT, CDR2 SNEGSKA (reference sequence).

This chain uses TRBV7-8 with TRBJ2-1; tentative D call: TRBD1 (5 bases). Trimming removed 5 bases at V and 2 bases at J, with 19 bases between. Germline CDR1 and CDR2: SGHVS and FQNEAQ. The CDR3 is 17 residues long. CDR3 protein: CASSPRPREGPYNEQFF. In nucleotides, the CDR3 is TGTGCCAGCAGCCCCAGACCCAGGGAAGGGCCCTACAATGAGCAGTTCTTC.

This clonotype occurred once. The chain combines TRBV20-1 with TRBJ2-1; 11 bases are a match to TRBD2. The length of the CDR3 is 16 residues. V lost 1 base to trimming and J lost 5 bases; unmatched junction nucleotides: 7. CDR1 and CDR2 (germline): DFQATT, SNEGSKA (reference sequence). The DNA for the CDR3 is TGCAGTGCTAGAGCTTTAGCGGGGGGGCGGGACAATGAGCAGTTCTTC. This translates into CSARALAGGRDNEQFF.

This clonotype occurred once. CDR3 residues: CASRERTHEQYF. The DNA of the CDR3 is TGTGCCAGCAGGGAGCGAACCCACGAGCAGTACTTC. The V call is TRBV6-2 or TRBV6-3, the J call TRBJ2-4; D ambiguous. The J call may be incorrect, as the DNA end agrees better with TRBJ2-7. Germline lookup yields CDR1 MNHEY and CDR2 SVGEGT. This CDR3 has 12 amino acids.

The J gene is TRBJ2-4, the V gene TRBV20-1, with D tentatively TRBD1 (6 bases). There are 19 residues in the CDR3. V lost 0 bases, J lost 0 bases, and 21 bases lay in between. Germline CDR1 and CDR2: DFQATT and SNEGSKA (reference sequence). CDR3 residues: CSAREARKDRLGAKNIQYF. The DNA for the CDR3 is TGCAGTGCTAGAGAGGCCCGGAAAGACAGGCTAGGAGCCAAAAACATTCAGTACTTC.

The chain has TRBV29-1 and TRBJ1-2, with TRBD1 as a possible D gene (6 bases). V lost 3 bases to trimming and J lost 5 bases, with 13 bases between them. The CDR3 contains 13 residues. CDR1 and CDR2 (germline): SQVTM, ANQGSEA. CDR3 amino acids: CSVEGGQRYGYTF. The CDR3, as DNA: TGCAGCGTTGAGGGAGGACAGCGTTATGGCTACACCTTC.